The text below deals with one TCR beta chain. The sample comes from a study of blood T cell repertoires in COVID-19. Study context: Sites across the United States, Italy and Spain contributed samples from acute and convalescent COVID-19.

Germline V gene sequence: CDR1 LNHDA, CDR2 SQIVND (reference sequence). This CDR3 comprises 16 residues. Trimming took 3 bases from V and 1 from J, leaving 10 bases between them. Measured with immunoSEQ multiplex PCR; TCRdb has only the in-frame clones, and not every one. The data show about 63,000 clones, with 88% seen just once and approximately 5.1% held by the top ten. The source material was peripheral blood. V usage is TRBV19 and J usage is TRBJ1-6; a weak D match, TRBD1 (6 bases). The TCR sequence derives from a human donor in a cohort sampled during active COVID-19. CDR3 loop: CASSITGSSYNSPLHF. Here the CDR3 DNA reads TGTGCCAGTAGTATTACAGGGAGTTCCTATAATTCACCCCTCCACTTT.